Given below is one T cell receptor beta chain in context. Its antigen is unknown. The CDR3 loop spans 17 amino acids. With 5 bases clipped from V and 0 bases from J, the junction kept 13 bases outside the gene matches. Looked up from germline, CDR1 is SNHLY and CDR2 is FYNNEI. These data originate in a study of shared clonotypes between healthy human individuals. Findings and caveats of the study: Rarefaction showed that sequencing of sorted subsets was incomplete (despite large depth).

Sequencing was performed with immunoSEQ multiplex PCR; in TCRdb, only in-frame clones are kept and a portion is missing. In the table there are about 380,000 clones, 96% of which are singletons. The sequenced material came from memory CD8+ T cells sorted from blood. The subset denotes: CD45RO+ cells pooled with CCR7-negative TemRA cells. This clonotype was obtained from a man under 40 in good health. The V call is TRBV2, the J call TRBJ2-7, with 7 bases fitting TRBD1. The CDR3 nucleotides are TGTGCCAGCAGTTCAAAATGGGGACAGCAAAACTCCTACGAGCAGTACTTC. This gives the protein CASSSKWGQQNSYEQYF. Based on the CDR3 plus reference TRBV2 and TRBJ2-7, the full variable domain is EPEVTQTPSHQVTQMGQEVILRCVPISNHLYFYWYRQILGQKVEFLVSFYNNEISEKSEIFDDQFSVERPDGSNFTLKIRSTKLEDSAMYFCASSSKWGQQNSYEQYFGPGTRLTVT.